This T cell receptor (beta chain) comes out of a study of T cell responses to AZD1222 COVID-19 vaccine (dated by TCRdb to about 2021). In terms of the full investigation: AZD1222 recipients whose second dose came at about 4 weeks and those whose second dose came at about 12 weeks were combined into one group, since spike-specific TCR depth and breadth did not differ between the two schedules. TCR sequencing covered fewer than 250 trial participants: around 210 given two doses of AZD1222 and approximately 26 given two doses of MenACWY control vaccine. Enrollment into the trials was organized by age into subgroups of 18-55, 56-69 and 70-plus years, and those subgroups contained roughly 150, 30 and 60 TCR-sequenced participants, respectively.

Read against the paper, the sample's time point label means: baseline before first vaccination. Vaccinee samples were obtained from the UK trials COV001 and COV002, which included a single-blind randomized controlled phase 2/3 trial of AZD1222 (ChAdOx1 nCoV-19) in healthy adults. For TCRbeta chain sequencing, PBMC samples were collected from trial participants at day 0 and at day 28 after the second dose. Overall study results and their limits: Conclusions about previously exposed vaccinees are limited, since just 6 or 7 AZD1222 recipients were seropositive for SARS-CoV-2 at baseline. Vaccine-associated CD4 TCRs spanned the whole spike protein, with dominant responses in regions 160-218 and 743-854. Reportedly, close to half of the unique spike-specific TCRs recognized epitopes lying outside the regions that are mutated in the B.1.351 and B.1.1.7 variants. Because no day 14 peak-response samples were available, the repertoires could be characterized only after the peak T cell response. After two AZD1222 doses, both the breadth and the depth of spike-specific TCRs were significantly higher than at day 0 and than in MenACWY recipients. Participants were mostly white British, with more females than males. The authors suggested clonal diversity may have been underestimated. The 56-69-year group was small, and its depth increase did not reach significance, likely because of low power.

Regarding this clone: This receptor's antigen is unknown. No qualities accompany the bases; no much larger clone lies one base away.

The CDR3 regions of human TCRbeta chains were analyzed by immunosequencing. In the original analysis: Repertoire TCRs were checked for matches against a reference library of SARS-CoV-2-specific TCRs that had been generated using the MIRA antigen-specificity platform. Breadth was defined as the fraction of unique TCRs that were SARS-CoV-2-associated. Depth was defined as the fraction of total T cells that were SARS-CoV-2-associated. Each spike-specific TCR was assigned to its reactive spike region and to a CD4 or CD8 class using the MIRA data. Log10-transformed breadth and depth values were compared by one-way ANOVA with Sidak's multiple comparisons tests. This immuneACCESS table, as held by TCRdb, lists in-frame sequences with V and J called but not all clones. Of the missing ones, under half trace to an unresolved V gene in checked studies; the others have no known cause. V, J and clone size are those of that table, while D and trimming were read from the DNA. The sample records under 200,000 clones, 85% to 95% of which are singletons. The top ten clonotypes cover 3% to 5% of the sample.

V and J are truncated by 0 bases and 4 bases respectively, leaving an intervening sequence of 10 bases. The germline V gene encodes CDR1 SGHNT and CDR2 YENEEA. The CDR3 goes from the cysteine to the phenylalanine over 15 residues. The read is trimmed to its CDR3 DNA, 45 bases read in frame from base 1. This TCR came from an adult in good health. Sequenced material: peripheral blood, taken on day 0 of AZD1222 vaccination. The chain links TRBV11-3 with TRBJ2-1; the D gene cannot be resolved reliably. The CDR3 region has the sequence CASSLDQRGYNEQFF. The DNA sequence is TGTGCCAGCAGCTTAGATCAACGAGGTTACAATGAGCAGTTCTTC.